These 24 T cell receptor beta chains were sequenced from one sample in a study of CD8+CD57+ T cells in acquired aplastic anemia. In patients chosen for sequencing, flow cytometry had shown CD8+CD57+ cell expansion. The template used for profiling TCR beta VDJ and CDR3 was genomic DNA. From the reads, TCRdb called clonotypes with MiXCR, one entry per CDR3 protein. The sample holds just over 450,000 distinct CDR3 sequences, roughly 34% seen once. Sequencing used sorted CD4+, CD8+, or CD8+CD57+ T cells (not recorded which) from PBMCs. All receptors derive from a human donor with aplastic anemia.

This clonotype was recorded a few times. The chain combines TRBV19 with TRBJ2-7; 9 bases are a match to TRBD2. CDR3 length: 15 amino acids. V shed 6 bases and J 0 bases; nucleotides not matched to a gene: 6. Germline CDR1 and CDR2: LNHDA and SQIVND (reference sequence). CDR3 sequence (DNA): TGTGCCAGTAGAACGGGACTAGCTGGCTCCTACGAGCAGTACTTC. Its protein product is CASRTGLAGSYEQYF.

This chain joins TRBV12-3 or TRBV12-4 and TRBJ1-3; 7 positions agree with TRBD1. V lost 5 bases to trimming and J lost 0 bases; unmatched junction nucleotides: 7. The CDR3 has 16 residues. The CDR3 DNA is TGTGCCAGCAGTAACCGGGACAGAATCTCTGGAAACACCATATATTTT. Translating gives CASSNRDRISGNTIYF.

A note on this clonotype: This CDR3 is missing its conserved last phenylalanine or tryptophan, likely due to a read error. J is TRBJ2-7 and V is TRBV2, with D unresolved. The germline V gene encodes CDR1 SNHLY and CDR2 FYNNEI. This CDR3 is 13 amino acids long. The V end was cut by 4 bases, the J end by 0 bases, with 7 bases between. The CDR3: CASSAADSYEQYS. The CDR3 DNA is TGTGCCAGCAGTGCCGCCGACTCCTACGAGCAGTACTCC.

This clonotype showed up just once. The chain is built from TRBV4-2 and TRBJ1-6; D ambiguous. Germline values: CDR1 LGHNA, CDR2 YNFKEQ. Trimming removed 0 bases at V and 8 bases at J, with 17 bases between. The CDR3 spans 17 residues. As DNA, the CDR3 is TGTGCCAGCAGCCAAGATTTCCCTTGGTGGTCGCATTCACCCCTCCACTTT. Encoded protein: CASSQDFPWWSHSPLHF.

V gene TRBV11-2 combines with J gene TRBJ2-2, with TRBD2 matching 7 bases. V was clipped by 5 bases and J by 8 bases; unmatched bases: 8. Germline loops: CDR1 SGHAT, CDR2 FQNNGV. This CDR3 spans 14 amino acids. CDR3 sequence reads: CASSLRTSEGELFF. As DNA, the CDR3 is TGTGCCAGCAGCCTGCGGACTAGTGAGGGGGAGCTGTTTTTT.

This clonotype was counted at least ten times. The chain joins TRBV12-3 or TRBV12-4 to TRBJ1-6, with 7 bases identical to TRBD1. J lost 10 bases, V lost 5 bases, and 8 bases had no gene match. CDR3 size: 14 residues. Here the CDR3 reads CASSLRDRLSPLHF. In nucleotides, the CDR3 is TGTGCCAGCAGTCTCCGGGACAGATTGTCACCCCTCCACTTT.

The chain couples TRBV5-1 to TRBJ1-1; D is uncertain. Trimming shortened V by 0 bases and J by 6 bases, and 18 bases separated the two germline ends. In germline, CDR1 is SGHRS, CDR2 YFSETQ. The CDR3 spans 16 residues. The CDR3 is CASSLGALGGPSEAFF. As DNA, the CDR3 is TGCGCCAGCAGCTTGGGGGCATTAGGCGGTCCTTCTGAAGCTTTCTTT.

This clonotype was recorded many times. CDR3 residues: CASSKGSGVLPYNEQFF. In nucleotides, the CDR3 is TGTGCCAGCAGCAAGGGTTCGGGGGTCCTCCCCTACAATGAGCAGTTCTTC. The rearrangement joins TRBV7-6 to TRBJ2-1; TRBD2 might be the D (6 bases). The CDR3 consists of 17 residues. Between the trimmed V and J ends, which lost 5 bases and 2 bases, there was a span of 19 bases. The germline V gene has CDR1 SGHVS and CDR2 FNYEAQ.

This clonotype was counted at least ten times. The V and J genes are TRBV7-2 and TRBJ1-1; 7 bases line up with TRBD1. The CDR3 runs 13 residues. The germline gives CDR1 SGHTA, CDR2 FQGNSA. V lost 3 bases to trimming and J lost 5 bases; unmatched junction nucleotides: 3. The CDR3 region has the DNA TGTGCCAGCAGCTTTACAGGGGTGACTGAAGCTTTCTTT. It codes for CASSFTGVTEAFF.

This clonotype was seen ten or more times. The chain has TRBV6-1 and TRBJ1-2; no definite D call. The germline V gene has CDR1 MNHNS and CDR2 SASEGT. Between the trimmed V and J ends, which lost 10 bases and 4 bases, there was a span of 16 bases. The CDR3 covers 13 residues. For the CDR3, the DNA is TGTGCCATCGTGAGCGTAACTGGCTATGGCTACACCTTC. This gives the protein CAIVSVTGYGYTF.

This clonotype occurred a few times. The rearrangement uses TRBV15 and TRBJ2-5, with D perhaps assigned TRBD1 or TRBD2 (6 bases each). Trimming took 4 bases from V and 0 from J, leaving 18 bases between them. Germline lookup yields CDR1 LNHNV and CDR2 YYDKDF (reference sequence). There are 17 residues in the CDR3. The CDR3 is CATSKNPRGHYQETQYF. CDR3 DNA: TGTGCCACCAGCAAAAACCCCCGGGGGCACTACCAAGAGACCCAGTACTTC.

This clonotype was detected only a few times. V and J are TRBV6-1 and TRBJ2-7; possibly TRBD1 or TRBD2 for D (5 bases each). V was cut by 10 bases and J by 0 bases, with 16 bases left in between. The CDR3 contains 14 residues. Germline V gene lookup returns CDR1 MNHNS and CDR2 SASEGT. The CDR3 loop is CAIPPEGSSYEQYF. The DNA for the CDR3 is TGTGCCATTCCACCCGAGGGGAGCTCCTACGAGCAGTACTTC.

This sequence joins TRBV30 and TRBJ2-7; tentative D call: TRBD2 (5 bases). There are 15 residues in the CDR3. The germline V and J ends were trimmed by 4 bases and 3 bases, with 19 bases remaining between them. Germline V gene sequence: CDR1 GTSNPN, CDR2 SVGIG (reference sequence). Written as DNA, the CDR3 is TGTGCCTGGAACGACTGGGCTAGTGGAGGCTACGAGCAGTACTTC. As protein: CAWNDWASGGYEQYF. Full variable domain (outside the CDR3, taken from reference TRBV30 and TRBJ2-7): SQTIHQWPATLVQPVGSPLSLECTVEGTSNPNLYWYRQAAGRGLQLLFYSVGIGQISSEVPQNLSASRPQDRQFILSSKKLLLSDSGFYLCAWNDWASGGYEQYFGPGTRLTVT.

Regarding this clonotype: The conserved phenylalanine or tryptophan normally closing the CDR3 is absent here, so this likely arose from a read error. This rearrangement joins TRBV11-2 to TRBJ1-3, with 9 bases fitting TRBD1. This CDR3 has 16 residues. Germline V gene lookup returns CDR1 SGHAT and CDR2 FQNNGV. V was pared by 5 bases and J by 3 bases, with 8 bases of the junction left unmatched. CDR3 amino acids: CASSPLTGGIGNTIYL. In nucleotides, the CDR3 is TGTGCCAGCAGCCCGCTGACAGGGGGAATTGGAAACACCATATATCTT.

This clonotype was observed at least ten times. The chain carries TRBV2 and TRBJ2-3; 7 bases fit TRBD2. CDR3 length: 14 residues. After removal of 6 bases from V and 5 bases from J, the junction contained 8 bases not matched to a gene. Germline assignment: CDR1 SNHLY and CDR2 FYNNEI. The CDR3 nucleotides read TGTGCCAGCAGGAGAGCGGGGCCCCAAGATACGCAGTATTTT. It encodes CASRRAGPQDTQYF. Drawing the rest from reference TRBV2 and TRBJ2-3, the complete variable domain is EPEVTQTPSHQVTQMGQEVILRCVPISNHLYFYWYRQILGQKVEFLVSFYNNEISEKSEIFDDQFSVERPDGSNFTLKIRSTKLEDSAMYFCASRRAGPQDTQYFGPGTRLTVL.

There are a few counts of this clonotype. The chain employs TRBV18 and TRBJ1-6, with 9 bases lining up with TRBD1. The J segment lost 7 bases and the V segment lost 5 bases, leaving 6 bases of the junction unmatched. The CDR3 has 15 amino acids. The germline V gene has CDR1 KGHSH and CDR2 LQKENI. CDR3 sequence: CASSSVTGGNSPLHF. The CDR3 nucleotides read TGTGCCAGCTCATCAGTGACAGGGGGGAATTCACCCCTCCACTTT.

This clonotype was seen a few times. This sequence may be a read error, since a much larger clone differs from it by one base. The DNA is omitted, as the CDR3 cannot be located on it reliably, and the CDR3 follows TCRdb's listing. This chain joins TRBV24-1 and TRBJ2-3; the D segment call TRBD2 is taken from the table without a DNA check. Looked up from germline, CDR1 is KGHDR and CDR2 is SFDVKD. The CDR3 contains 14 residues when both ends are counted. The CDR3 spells CATSVAGGSYTRYF.

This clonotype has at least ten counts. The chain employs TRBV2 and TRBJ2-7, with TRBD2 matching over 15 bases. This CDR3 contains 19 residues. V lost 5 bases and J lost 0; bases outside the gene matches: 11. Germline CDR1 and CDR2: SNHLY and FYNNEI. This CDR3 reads CASSIPGLAGGRSSYEQYF. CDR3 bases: TGTGCCAGCAGTATCCCGGGACTAGCGGGAGGCCGCAGCTCCTACGAGCAGTACTTC.

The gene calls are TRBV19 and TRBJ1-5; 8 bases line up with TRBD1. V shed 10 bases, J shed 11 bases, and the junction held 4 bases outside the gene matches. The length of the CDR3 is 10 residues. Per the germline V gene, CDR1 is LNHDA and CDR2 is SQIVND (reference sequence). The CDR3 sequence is CATKTGAQHF. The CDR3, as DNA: TGTGCCACCAAGACAGGGGCCCAGCATTTT.

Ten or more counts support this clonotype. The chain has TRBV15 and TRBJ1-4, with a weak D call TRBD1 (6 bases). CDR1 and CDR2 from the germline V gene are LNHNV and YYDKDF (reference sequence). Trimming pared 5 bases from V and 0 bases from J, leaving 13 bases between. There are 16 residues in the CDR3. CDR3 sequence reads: CATSGNRVSTNEKLFF. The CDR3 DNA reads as TGTGCCACCAGCGGGAACAGGGTCTCAACTAATGAAAAACTGTTTTTT.

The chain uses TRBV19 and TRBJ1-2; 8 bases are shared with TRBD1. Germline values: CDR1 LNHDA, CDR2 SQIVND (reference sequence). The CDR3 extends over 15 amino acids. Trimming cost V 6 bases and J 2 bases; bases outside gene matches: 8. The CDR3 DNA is TGTGCCAGTAGGTTGGGGACAGGCCTAAACTATGGCTACACCTTC. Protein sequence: CASRLGTGLNYGYTF.

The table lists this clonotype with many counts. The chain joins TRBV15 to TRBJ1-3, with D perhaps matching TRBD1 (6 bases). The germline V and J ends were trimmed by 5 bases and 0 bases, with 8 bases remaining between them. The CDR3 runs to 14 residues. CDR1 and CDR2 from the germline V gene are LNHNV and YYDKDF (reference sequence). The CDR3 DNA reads TGTGCCACCAGCGGAGGGGGCTCTGGAAACACCATATATTTT. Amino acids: CATSGGGSGNTIYF.

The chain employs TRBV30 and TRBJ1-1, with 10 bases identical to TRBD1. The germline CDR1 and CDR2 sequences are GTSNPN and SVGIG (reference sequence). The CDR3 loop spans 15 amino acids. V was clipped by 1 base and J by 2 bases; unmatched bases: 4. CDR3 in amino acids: CAWSAWDRGNTEAFF. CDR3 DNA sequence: TGTGCCTGGAGTGCCTGGGACAGGGGTAACACTGAAGCTTTCTTT.

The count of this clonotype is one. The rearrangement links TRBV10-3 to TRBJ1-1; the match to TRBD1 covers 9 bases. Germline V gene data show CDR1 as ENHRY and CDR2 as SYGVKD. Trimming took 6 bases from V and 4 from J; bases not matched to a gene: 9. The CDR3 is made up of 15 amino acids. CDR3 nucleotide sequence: TGTGCCATCAGCCGCGGACAGGGGTCGAGCACTGAAGCTTTCTTT. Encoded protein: CAISRGQGSSTEAFF.